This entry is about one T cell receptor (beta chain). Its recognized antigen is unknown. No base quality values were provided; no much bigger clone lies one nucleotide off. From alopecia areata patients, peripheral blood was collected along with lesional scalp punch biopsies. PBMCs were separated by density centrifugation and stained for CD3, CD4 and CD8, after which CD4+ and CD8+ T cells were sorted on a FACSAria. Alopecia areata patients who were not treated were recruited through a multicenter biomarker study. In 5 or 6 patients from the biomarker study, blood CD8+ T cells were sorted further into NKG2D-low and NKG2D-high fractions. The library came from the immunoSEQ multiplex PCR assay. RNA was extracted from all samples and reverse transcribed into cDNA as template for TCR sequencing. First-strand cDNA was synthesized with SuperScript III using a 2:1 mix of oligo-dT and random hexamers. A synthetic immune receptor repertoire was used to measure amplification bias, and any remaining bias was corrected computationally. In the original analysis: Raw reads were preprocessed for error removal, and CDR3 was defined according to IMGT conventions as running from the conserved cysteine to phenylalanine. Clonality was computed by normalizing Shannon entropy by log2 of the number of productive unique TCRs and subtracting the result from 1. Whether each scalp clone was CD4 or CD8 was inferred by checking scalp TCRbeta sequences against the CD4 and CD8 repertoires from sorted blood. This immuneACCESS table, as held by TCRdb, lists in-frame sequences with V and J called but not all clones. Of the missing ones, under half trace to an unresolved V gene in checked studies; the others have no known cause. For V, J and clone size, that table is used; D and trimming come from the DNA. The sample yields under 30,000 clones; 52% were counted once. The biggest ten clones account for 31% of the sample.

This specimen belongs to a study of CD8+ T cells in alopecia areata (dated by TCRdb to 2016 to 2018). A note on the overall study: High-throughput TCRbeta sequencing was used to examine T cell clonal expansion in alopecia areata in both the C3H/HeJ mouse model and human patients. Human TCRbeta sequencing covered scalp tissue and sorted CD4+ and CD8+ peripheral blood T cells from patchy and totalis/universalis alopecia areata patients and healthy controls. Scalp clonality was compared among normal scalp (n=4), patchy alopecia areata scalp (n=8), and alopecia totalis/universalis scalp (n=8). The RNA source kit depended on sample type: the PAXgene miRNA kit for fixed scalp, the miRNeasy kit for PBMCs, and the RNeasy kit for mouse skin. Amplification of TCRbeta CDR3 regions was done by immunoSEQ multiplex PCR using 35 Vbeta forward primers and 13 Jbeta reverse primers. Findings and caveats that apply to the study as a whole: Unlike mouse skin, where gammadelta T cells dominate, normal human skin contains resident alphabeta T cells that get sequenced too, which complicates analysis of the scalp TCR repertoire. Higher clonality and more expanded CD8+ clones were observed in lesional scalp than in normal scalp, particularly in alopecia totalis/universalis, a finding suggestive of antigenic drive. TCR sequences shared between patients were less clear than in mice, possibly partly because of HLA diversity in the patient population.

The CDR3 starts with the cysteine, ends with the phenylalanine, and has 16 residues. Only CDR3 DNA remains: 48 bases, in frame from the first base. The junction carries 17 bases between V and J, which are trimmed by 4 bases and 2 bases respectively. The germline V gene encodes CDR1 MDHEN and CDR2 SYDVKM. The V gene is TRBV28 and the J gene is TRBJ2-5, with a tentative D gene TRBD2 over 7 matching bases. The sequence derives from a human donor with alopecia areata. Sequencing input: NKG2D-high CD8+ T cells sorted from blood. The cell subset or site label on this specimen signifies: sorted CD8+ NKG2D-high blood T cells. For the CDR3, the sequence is CASSSGLQGAQETQYF. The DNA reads TGTGCCAGCAGTTCGGGACTACAGGGTGCTCAAGAGACCCAGTACTTC.